What follows describes a single T cell receptor beta chain. This sample also contains other DNA sequences that code for the same CDR3. The data stem from a study of blood T cell repertoires in COVID-19. The wider study: Sites across the United States, Italy and Spain contributed samples from acute and convalescent COVID-19. T cells, B-cell-depleted T cells, or PBMCs provided the cDNA or gDNA that served as material.

Original handling: Cell counts per sample came from amplifying reference gene primers. This table comes from immunoSEQ multiplex PCR, and its TCRdb copy is limited to in-frame clones, with some not included. That table supplies the V and J calls and clone size; D and trimming were determined from the DNA. The profile shows about 190,000 clones, 84% of them singletons. This CDR3 is 15 amino acids long. Germline loops: CDR1 ENHRY, CDR2 SYGVKD. J gave up 5 bases and V 4 bases, and 6 bases lay outside the gene matches. The specimen was peripheral blood. The sequence came from an older woman with active or convalescent COVID-19. The chain combines TRBV10-3 with TRBJ1-2; 11 bases line up with TRBD1. As DNA, the CDR3 is TGTGCCATCAGTGGGACAGGGGGCGGCGAGTATGGCTACACCTTC. Protein sequence: CAISGTGGGEYGYTF.